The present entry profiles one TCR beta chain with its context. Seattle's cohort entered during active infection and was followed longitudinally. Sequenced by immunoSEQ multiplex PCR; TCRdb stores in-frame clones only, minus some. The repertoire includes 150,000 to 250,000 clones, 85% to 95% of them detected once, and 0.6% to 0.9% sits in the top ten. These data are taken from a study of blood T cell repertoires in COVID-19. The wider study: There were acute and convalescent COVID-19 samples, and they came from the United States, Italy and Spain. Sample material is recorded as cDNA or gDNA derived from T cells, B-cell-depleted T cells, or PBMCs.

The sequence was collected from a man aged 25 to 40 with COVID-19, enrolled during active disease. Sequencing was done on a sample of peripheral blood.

In DNA form, the CDR3 reads TGTGCCAGCAGCTTGGTTTCCGGGACAGGGGGCACTGAAGCTTTCTTT. This sequence encodes CASSLVSGTGGTEAFF. The rearrangement links TRBV5-5 to TRBJ1-1; 11 nucleotides align to TRBD1. The CDR3 has 16 residues. V lost 0 bases to trimming and J lost 4 bases; unmatched junction nucleotides: 5. Germline CDR1 is SGHKS and CDR2 is YYEKEE (reference sequence). Variable domain in full (rest from reference TRBV5-5 and TRBJ1-1): DAGVTQSPTHLIKTRGQQVTLRCSPISGHKSVSWYQQVLGQGPQFIFQYYEKEERGRGNFPDRFSARQFPNYSSELNVNALLLGDSALYLCASSLVSGTGGTEAFFGQGTRLTVV.